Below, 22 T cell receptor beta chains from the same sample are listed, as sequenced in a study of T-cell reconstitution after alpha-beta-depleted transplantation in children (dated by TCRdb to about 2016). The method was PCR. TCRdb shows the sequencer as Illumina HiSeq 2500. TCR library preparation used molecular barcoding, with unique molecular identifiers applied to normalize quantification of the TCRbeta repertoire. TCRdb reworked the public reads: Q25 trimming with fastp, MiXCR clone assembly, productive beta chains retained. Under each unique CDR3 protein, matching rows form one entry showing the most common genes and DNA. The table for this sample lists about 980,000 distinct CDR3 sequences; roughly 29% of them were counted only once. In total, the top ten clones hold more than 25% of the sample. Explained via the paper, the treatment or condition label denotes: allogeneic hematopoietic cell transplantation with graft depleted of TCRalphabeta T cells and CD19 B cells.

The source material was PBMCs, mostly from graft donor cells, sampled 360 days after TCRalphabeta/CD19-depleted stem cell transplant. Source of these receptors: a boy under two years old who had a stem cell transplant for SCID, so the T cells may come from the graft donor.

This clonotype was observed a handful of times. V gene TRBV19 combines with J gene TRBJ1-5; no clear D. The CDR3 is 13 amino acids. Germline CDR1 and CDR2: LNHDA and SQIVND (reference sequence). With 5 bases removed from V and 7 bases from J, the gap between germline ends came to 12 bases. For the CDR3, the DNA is TGTGCCAGTAGTTCAGGCTCCGGGCAGCCCCAGCATTTT. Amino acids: CASSSGSGQPQHF.

CDR3 amino acids: CASSLREGGIAGELFF. The CDR3 coding sequence is TGCGCCAGCAGCTTGCGTGAAGGGGGCATTGCCGGGGAGCTGTTTTTT. V is TRBV5-1 and J is TRBJ2-2; 7 positions agree with TRBD1. Germline loops: CDR1 SGHRS, CDR2 YFSETQ. The trim removed 1 base at V and 6 bases at J, leaving 9 bases unmatched. This CDR3 comprises 16 residues.

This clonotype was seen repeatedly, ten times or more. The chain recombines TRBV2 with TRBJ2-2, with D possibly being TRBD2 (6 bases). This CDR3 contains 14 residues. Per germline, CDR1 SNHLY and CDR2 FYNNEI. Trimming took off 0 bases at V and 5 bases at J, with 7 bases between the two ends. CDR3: CASSEARGTGELFF. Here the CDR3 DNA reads TGTGCCAGCAGTGAAGCGCGGGGTACCGGGGAGCTGTTTTTT.

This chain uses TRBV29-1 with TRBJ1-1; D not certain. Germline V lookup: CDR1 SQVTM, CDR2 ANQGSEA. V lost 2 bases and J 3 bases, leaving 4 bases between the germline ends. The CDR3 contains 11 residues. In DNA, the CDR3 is TGCAGCGTTGAAATGTACACTGAAGCTTTCTTT. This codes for CSVEMYTEAFF.

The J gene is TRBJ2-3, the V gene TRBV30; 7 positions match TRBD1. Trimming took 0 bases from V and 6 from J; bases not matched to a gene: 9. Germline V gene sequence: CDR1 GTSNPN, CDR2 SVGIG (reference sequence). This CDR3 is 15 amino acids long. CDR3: CAWSVRGPLWDTQYF. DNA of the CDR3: TGTGCCTGGAGTGTAAGGGGGCCCCTATGGGATACGCAGTATTTT.

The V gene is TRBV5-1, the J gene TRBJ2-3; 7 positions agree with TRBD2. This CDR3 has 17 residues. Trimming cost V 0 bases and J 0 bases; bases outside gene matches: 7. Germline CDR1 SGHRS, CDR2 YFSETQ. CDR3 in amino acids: CASSLGGLGGSTDTQYF. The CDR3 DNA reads TGCGCCAGCAGCTTGGGCGGCCTGGGGGGGAGCACAGATACGCAGTATTTT.

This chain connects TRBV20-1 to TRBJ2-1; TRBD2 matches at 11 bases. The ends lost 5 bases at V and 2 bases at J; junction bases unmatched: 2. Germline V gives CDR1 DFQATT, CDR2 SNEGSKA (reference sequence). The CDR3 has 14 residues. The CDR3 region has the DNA TGCAGTGCTCCACTAGCGGGGGCCTACAATGAGCAGTTCTTC. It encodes CSAPLAGAYNEQFF.

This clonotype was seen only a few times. This CDR3 reads CASSFVGRPDTQYF. The CDR3 DNA reads TGTGCCAGCAGCTTCGTAGGTAGGCCAGATACGCAGTATTTT. The chain joins TRBV7-2 to TRBJ2-3; D gene ambiguous. The CDR3 runs to 14 residues. Germline V gene data show CDR1 as SGHTA and CDR2 as FQGNSA. V dropped 3 bases and J dropped 4 bases, with 11 bases sitting between them.

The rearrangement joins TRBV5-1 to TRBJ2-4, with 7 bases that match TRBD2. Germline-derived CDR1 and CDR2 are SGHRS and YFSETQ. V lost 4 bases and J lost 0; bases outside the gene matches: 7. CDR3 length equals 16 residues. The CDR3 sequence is CASSVGGSLAKNIQYF. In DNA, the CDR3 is TGCGCCAGCAGCGTCGGGGGGTCTCTAGCCAAAAACATTCAGTACTTC.

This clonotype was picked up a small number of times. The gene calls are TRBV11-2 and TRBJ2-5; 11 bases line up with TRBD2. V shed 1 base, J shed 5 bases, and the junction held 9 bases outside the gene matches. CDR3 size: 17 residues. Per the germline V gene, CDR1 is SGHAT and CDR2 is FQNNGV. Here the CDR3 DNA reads TGTGCCAGCAGCTTAGTCGGGACCGGGACTAGCGGTGAGACCCAGTACTTC. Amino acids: CASSLVGTGTSGETQYF.

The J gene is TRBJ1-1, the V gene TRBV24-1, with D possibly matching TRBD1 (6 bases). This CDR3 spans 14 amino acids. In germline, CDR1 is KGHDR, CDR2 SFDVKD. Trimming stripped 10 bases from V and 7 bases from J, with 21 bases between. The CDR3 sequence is CATKGNRERGEAFF. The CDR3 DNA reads TGTGCCACGAAGGGAAACAGGGAAAGGGGTGAAGCTTTCTTT.

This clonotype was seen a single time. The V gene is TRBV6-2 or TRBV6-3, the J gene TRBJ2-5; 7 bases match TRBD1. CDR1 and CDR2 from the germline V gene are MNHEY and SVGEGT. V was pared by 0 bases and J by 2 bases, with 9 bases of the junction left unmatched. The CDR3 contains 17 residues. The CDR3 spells CASSYSTGTVPQETQYF. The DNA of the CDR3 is TGTGCCAGCAGTTACTCGACAGGGACCGTACCGCAAGAGACCCAGTACTTC.

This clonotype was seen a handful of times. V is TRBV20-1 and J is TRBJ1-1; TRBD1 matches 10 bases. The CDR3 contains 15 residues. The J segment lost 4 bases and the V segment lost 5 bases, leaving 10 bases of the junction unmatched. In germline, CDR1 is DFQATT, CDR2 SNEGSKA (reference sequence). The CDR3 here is CSADRGLREGTEAFF. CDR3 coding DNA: TGCAGTGCTGACAGGGGGCTAAGAGAGGGCACTGAAGCTTTCTTT.

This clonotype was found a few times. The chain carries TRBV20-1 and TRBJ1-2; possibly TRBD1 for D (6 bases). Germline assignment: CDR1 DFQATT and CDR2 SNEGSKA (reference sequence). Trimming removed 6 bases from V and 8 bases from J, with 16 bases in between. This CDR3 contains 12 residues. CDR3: CSAVDSPIGYTF. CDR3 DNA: TGCAGTGCGGTGGACAGTCCTATCGGCTACACCTTC.

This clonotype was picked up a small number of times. CDR3 region: CASRPGRVNTQYF. CDR3 nucleotides: TGCGCCAGCAGACCCGGACGAGTAAATACGCAGTATTTT. This chain connects TRBV10-2 to TRBJ2-3, with D unclear. V was cut by 6 bases and J by 7 bases, with 14 bases left in between. This CDR3 comprises 13 residues. Germline V gene data show CDR1 as WSHSY and CDR2 as SAAADI.

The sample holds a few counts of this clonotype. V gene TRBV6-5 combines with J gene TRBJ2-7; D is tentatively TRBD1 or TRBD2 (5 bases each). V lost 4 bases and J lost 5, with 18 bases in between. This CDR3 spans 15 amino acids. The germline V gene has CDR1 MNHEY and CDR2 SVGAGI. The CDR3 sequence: CASSSGATGDHEQYF. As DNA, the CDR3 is TGTGCCAGCAGTTCCGGGGCTACCGGGGACCACGAGCAGTACTTC.

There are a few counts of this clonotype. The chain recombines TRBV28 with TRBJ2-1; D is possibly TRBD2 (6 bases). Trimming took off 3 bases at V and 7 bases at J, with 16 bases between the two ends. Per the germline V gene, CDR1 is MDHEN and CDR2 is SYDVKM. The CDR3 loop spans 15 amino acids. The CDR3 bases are TGTGCCAGCAGTTTGGGGTCGTACCGGGGGAATGAGCAGTTCTTC. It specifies CASSLGSYRGNEQFF. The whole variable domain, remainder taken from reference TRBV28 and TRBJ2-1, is DVKVTQSSRYLVKRTGEKVFLECVQDMDHENMFWYRQDPGLGLRLIYFSYDVKMKEKGDIPEGYSVSREKKERFSLILESASTNQTSMYLCASSLGSYRGNEQFFGPGTRLTVL.

CDR3 DNA sequence: TGTGCCAGCAGCCCTAGAACAGGGGATCCGGGCTACACCTTC. Protein product: CASSPRTGDPGYTF. This chain uses TRBV12-3 or TRBV12-4 with TRBJ1-2, with 7 bases matching TRBD1. The CDR3 loop spans 14 amino acids. J gave up 8 bases and V 6 bases, and 12 bases lay outside the gene matches.

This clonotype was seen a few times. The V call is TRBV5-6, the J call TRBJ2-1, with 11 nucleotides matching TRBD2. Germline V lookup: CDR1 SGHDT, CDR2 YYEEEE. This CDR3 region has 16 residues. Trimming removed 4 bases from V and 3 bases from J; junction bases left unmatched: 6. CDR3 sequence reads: CASSKLAGANYNEQFF. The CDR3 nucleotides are TGTGCCAGCAGCAAACTAGCGGGGGCCAACTACAATGAGCAGTTCTTC.

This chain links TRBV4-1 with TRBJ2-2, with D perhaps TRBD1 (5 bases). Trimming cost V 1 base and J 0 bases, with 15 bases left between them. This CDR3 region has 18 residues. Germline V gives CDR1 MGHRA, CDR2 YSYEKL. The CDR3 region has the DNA TGCGCCAGCAGCCAAGGTCGTCAGGGATTCGCGAACACCGGGGAGCTGTTTTTT. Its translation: CASSQGRQGFANTGELFF.

The CDR3 bases are TGTGCCGGGGGGGCAAATCAGCCCCAGCATTTT. This translates into CAGGANQPQHF. V is TRBV28 and J is TRBJ1-5, with D possibly matching TRBD1 (6 bases). Germline V lookup: CDR1 MDHEN, CDR2 SYDVKM. Trimming took off 11 bases at V and 4 bases at J, with 9 bases between the two ends. The CDR3 totals 11 residues.

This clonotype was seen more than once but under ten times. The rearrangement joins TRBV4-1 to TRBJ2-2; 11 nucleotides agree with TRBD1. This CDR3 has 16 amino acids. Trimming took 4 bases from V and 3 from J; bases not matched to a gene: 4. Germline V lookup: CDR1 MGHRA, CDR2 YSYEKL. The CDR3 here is CASSRGTGGYTGELFF. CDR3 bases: TGCGCCAGCAGCCGTGGGACAGGGGGTTACACCGGGGAGCTGTTTTTT.